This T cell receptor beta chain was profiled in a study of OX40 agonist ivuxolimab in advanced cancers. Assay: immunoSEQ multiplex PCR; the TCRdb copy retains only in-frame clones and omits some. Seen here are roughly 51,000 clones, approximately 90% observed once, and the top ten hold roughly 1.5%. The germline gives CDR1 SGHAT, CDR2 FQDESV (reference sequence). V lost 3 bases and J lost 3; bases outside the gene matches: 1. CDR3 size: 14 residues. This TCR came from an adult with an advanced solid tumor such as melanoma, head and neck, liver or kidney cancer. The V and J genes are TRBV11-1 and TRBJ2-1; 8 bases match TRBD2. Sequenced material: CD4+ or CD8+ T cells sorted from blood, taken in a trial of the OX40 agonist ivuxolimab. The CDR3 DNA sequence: TGTGCCAGCAGCTTGGGGACTAGCTACAATGAGCAGTTCTTC. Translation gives CASSLGTSYNEQFF.